A few counts support the clone carrying this T cell receptor beta chain. This sample stems from a study of blood T cell repertoires in COVID-19. Study overall: Specimens from acute and convalescent COVID-19 originated in the United States, Italy and Spain. The cDNA or gDNA used as material had been derived from T cells, B-cell-depleted T cells, or PBMCs.

Germline V gives CDR1 SQVTM, CDR2 ANQGSEA. The ends lost 7 bases at V and 7 bases at J; junction bases unmatched: 9. The CDR3 is 15 residues long. Original analysis: Estimates of nucleated cell counts were drawn from the amplification of reference gene primers. Sequencing was performed with immunoSEQ multiplex PCR; in TCRdb, only in-frame clones are kept and a portion is missing. V and J calls and clone size are those listed in that table; D and trimming were worked out from the DNA. Seen here are under 300,000 clones, over 70% observed once, and the top ten hold approximately 5.3%. The chain joins TRBV29-1 to TRBJ2-1; TRBD2 aligns across 14 bases. This TCR derives from an older man with acute or convalescent COVID-19. Sequencing was done on a sample of peripheral blood. CDR3 region: CSALSGLAGVNEQFF. The CDR3 DNA is TGCAGCGCATTATCGGGACTAGCGGGAGTAAATGAGCAGTTCTTC.